The clone carrying this TCR beta chain was seen a few times. The antigen is unknown. TCRdb reanalysed the 5' RACE reads using MiXCR and keeps one entry per CDR3 protein. The sample records 15,000 to 20,000 distinct CDR3 sequences, more than 8% being singletons. V was cut by 1 base and J by 3 bases, with 9 bases left in between. This CDR3 contains 14 residues. Germline V gives CDR1 SEHNR, CDR2 FQNEAQ (reference sequence). The data were taken from a study of spatial heterogeneity in lung cancer. Study at large: In raw reads, more than 9.5 appearances on average were recorded for each unique TCR and UMI combination.

Stated time point: blood at routine non-recurrence follow-up after resection. Study results and limitations: The appearance of ubiquitous expanded tumor TCRs in blood was greater at resection than follow-up.

This sample comprised PBMCs, obtained at follow-up. This sequence was found in a male donor with early-stage non-small cell lung cancer. The J gene is TRBJ1-1, the V gene TRBV7-9; no firm D call. As DNA, the CDR3 is TGTGCCAGCAGCTTAGGGATTCTCGACACTGAAGCTTTCTTT. Its protein is CASSLGILDTEAFF.